This T cell receptor (beta chain) was profiled in a study of graft-versus-host responses after intestinal transplantation. Whole-study results and caveats: The authors found GvH clones in recipient marrow, some appearing first in ileum or blood.

Germline-derived CDR1 and CDR2 are SNHLY and FYNNEI. V was cut by 2 bases and J by 7 bases, with 11 bases left in between. The CDR3 length is 13 residues. Regarding this clone: The antigen remains unidentified.

Sequencing used immunoSEQ multiplex PCR; TCRdb keeps in-frame clones, though not all of them. The sample includes tens of thousands of clones, about 88% seen only once; the top ten take 0.28%. This sequence joins TRBV2 and TRBJ1-2; TRBD1 might be the D (5 bases). The receptor was derived from a human donor who was the organ donor for an intestinal transplant. The sample here was unstimulated CD4+ T cells sorted from spleen or lymph node cells, taken before transplant. CDR3 nucleotide sequence: TGTGCCAGCAGTGAATTCGGAGGGGTTGGCTACACCTTC. Translating it yields CASSEFGGVGYTF.